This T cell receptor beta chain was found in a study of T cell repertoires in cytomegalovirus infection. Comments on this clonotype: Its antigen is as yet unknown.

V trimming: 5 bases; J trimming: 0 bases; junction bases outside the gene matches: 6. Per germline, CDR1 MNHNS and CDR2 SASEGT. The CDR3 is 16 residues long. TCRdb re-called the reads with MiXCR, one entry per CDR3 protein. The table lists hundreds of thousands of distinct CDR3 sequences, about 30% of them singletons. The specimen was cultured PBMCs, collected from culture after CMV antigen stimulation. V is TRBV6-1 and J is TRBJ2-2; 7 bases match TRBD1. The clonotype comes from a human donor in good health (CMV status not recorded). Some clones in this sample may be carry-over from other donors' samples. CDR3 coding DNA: TGTGCCAGCAGTCGAGCCGGGACAGCGAACACCGGGGAGCTGTTTTTT. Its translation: CASSRAGTANTGELFF.